The clone carrying this T cell receptor (beta chain) is hyperexpanded. This entry belongs to a study of blood T cell repertoires in COVID-19. Per the original data handling: The assay estimated nucleated cells by amplifying reference gene primers. The table came from immunoSEQ multiplex PCR; TCRdb's copy has only in-frame clones and leaves some out. The V and J calls and clone size were taken over from that table, and D and trimming were inferred from the DNA. Of about 120,000 clones listed, roughly 85% are singletons. Trimming removed 0 bases at V and 4 bases at J, with 13 bases between. The CDR3 is made up of 15 amino acids. Germline V gene data show CDR1 as SGHDT and CDR2 as YYEEEE.

What was sequenced was peripheral blood. The V and J genes are TRBV5-6 and TRBJ1-2; no clear D gene. The source is a woman older than 75 with active or convalescent COVID-19. This chain's CDR3 is CASSLVSGLLYGYTF. In DNA, the CDR3 is TGTGCCAGCAGCTTGGTATCCGGACTGCTCTATGGCTACACCTTC.